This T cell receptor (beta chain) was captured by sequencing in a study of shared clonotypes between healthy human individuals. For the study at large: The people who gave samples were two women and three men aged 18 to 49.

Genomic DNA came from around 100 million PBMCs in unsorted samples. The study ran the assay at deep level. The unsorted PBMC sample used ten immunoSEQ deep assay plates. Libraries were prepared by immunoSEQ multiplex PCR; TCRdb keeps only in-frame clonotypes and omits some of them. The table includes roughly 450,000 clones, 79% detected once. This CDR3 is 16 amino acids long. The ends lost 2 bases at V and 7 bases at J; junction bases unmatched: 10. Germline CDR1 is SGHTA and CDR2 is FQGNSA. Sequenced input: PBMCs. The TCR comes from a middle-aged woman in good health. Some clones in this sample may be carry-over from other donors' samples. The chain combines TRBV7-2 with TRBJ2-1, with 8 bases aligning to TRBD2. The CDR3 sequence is CASSLFLSGSKNEQFF. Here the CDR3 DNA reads TGTGCCAGCAGCTTATTTCTAAGCGGGAGTAAAAATGAGCAGTTCTTC.